This entry lists 22 T cell receptor beta chains sequenced from one sample in a study of blood T cell repertoires in COVID-19. TCRdb keeps only in-frame clones here, not all; method: immunoSEQ multiplex PCR. The data hold 490,000 or so clones, with roughly 90% observed a single time. Material: PBMCs or T cells enriched from blood (not recorded which). These receptors all stem from a woman aged 40 to 50 who had recovered from COVID-19.

Worth noting for this clone: Other DNA sequences in the same sample also yield this CDR3. The chain carries TRBV5-1 and TRBJ1-2; D is ambiguous. Trimming cost V 4 bases and J 8 bases, with 12 bases left between them. This CDR3 has 12 residues. The V gene's germline CDR1 is SGHRS and CDR2 YFSETQ. Here the CDR3 reads CASSLDGEGYTF. In DNA, the CDR3 is TGCGCCAGCAGCCTGGACGGGGAAGGCTACACCTTC.

The chain combines TRBV19 with TRBJ2-5, with 8 bases aligning to TRBD2. The CDR3 sequence is 13 residues long. Germline lookup yields CDR1 LNHDA and CDR2 SQIVND (reference sequence). The junction had 11 bases not matched to a gene; V was cut back by 8 bases and J by 9 bases. This CDR3 is CASGAGAPEPQYF. In nucleotides, the CDR3 is TGTGCCAGTGGAGCGGGGGCCCCGGAGCCCCAGTACTTC.

This clone turned up a few times. The chain combines TRBV6-5 with TRBJ1-5; D gene uncertain. V lost 8 bases to trimming and J lost 5 bases, with 16 bases between them. The V gene's germline CDR1 is MNHEY and CDR2 SVGAGI. The CDR3 is 14 residues long. The CDR3 here is CASLLVWGDQPQHF. DNA of the CDR3: TGTGCCAGCCTTCTCGTGTGGGGAGATCAGCCCCAGCATTTT.

In this sample, this clone turned up many times. The CDR3 DNA reads TGTGCCAGCACGCGGGATCGCGATGAGCAGTTCTTC. Translating it yields CASTRDRDEQFF. The chain has TRBV2 and TRBJ2-1, with D possibly matching TRBD2 (6 bases). CDR3 length equals 12 residues. Trimming took 7 bases from V and 8 from J, leaving 12 bases between them. CDR1 SNHLY and CDR2 FYNNEI come from the germline V gene. Full variable domain (rest looked up from reference TRBV2 and TRBJ2-1): EPEVTQTPSHQVTQMGQEVILRCVPISNHLYFYWYRQILGQKVEFLVSFYNNEISEKSEIFDDQFSVERPDGSNFTLKIRSTKLEDSAMYFCASTRDRDEQFFGPGTRLTVL.

The chain employs TRBV19 and TRBJ1-5; TRBD1 might be the D (5 bases). V gave up 3 bases and J gave up 7 bases, with 16 bases separating them. The CDR3 length is 15 residues. Germline V gives CDR1 LNHDA, CDR2 SQIVND (reference sequence). CDR3 nucleotides: TGTGCCAGTAGTATTATCCGACCCTCAGGGCAGCCCCAGCATTTT. Its protein is CASSIIRPSGQPQHF.

CDR3 residues: CASSQLAGDITGELFF. In DNA form, the CDR3 reads TGTGCCAGCAGCCAATTAGCGGGAGACATCACCGGGGAGCTGTTTTTT. The chain combines TRBV7-8 with TRBJ2-2; 9 bases match TRBD2. In germline, CDR1 is SGHVS, CDR2 FQNEAQ. The CDR3 spans 16 residues. V shed 5 bases and J 4 bases; nucleotides not matched to a gene: 8. Full variable domain (missing parts from reference TRBV7-8 and TRBJ2-2): GAGVSQSPRYKVAKRGQDVALRCDPISGHVSLFWYQQALGQGPEFLTYFQNEAQLDKSGLPSDRFFAERPEGSVSTLKIQRTQQEDSAVYLCASSQLAGDITGELFFGEGSRLTVL.

The gene calls are TRBV29-1 and TRBJ1-2, with D possibly matching TRBD1 (5 bases). The CDR3 sequence is 13 residues long. Germline values: CDR1 SQVTM, CDR2 ANQGSEA. V gave up 6 bases and J gave up 4 bases, with 15 bases separating them. In DNA, the CDR3 is TGCAGCGTCCGACCAAACACAGGCTATGGCTACACCTTC. This codes for CSVRPNTGYGYTF.

The chain has TRBV4-2 and TRBJ1-5, with 8 bases that match TRBD1. The CDR3 is made up of 15 amino acids. V was clipped by 4 bases and J by 9 bases; unmatched bases: 11. Germline values: CDR1 LGHNA, CDR2 YNFKEQ. In DNA form, the CDR3 reads TGTGCCAGCAGCCCAGGACAGGGCTTCATGGTGCCCCAGCATTTT. Its protein product is CASSPGQGFMVPQHF.

This clone was seen just once. The V gene is TRBV11-2, the J gene TRBJ2-1; TRBD2 matches at 12 bases. V lost 3 bases to trimming and J lost 4 bases; unmatched junction nucleotides: 7. This CDR3 is built from 17 residues. The germline V gene has CDR1 SGHAT and CDR2 FQNNGV. This CDR3 reads CASSFTTSGSVYNEQFF. The DNA for the CDR3 is TGTGCCAGCAGCTTCACGACTAGCGGGAGTGTTTACAATGAGCAGTTCTTC.

J is TRBJ2-5 and V is TRBV5-1; 7 bases agree with TRBD1. Germline values: CDR1 SGHRS, CDR2 YFSETQ. The CDR3 contains 13 residues. With V trimmed by 4 bases and J by 7 bases, 7 bases remained unmatched. For the CDR3, the DNA is TGCGCCAGCAGCAGAGACAGGGAAGGGACCCAGTACTTC. Its protein product is CASSRDREGTQYF.

This chain uses TRBV27 with TRBJ2-7; tentatively, D is TRBD1 (6 bases). V lost 2 bases and J 4 bases, leaving 15 bases between the germline ends. Germline CDR1 MNHEY, CDR2 SMNVEV (reference sequence). The CDR3 has 15 amino acids. CDR3 residues: CASSLEAGELYEQYF. The CDR3 coding sequence is TGTGCCAGCAGTTTAGAGGCAGGGGAACTATACGAGCAGTACTTC.

This sequence joins TRBV7-2 and TRBJ2-7, with a tentative D call TRBD2 (5 bases). V lost 6 bases and J 7 bases, leaving 13 bases between the germline ends. Germline CDR1 is SGHTA and CDR2 is FQGNSA. This CDR3 has 12 amino acids. CDR3 nucleotide sequence: TGTGCCAGCAGGGCCGGGAACCTAGAGCAGTACTTC. As protein: CASRAGNLEQYF.

The rearrangement links TRBV10-3 to TRBJ2-1, with 14 nucleotides matching TRBD2. The trim removed 3 bases at V and 9 bases at J, leaving 10 bases unmatched. The CDR3 runs 17 residues. CDR1 is ENHRY and CDR2 is SYGVKD in the germline V gene. In DNA form, the CDR3 reads TGTGCCATCAGTGATCCGGTTGGACTAGCGGGAGGTGGTGAGCAGTTCTTC. It yields the protein CAISDPVGLAGGGEQFF.

J is TRBJ2-3 and V is TRBV19; 9 nucleotides agree with TRBD2. The CDR3 loop spans 18 amino acids. V lost 4 bases and J lost 9; bases outside the gene matches: 20. Germline loops: CDR1 LNHDA, CDR2 SQIVND (reference sequence). The CDR3: CASSTPGLAPLGEETQYF. The CDR3 nucleotides read TGTGCCAGTAGTACGCCGGGACTAGCCCCGCTAGGTGAGGAGACGCAGTATTTT.

This chain uses TRBV28 with TRBJ1-1; D might be TRBD1 (5 bases). The CDR3 totals 14 residues. Germline values: CDR1 MDHEN, CDR2 SYDVKM. The ends were cut back, 7 bases at V and 4 bases at J, with 16 bases in the middle. The CDR3 sequence: CASIGGAMGTEAFF. In DNA form, the CDR3 reads TGTGCCAGCATCGGCGGGGCGATGGGCACTGAAGCTTTCTTT. Variable domain in full (rest from reference TRBV28 and TRBJ1-1): DVKVTQSSRYLVKRTGEKVFLECVQDMDHENMFWYRQDPGLGLRLIYFSYDVKMKEKGDIPEGYSVSREKKERFSLILESASTNQTSMYLCASIGGAMGTEAFFGQGTRLTVV.

This sequence joins TRBV27 and TRBJ2-3; 10 nucleotides line up with TRBD1. The V gene's germline CDR1 is MNHEY and CDR2 SMNVEV (reference sequence). The CDR3 is 15 residues long. Losses at the gene ends were 6 bases for V and 4 bases for J; bases not matched to a gene: 7. The CDR3 nucleotides read TGTGCCAGCAGGTACCGGGACAGGGGAGCAGATACGCAGTATTTT. This codes for CASRYRDRGADTQYF.

This clone was found once. The chain joins TRBV4-3 to TRBJ1-1; TRBD1 matches at 7 bases. CDR3 length equals 14 residues. CDR1 is LGHNA, CDR2 YSLEER, per germline. Trimming took 3 bases from V and 4 from J; bases not matched to a gene: 5. CDR3 in amino acids: CASSHLDRATEAFF. CDR3 sequence (DNA): TGCGCCAGCAGCCACCTTGACAGGGCCACTGAAGCTTTCTTT.

The chain recombines TRBV12-3 or TRBV12-4 with TRBJ2-1; D gene ambiguous. With 5 bases removed from V and 10 bases from J, the gap between germline ends came to 9 bases. This CDR3 has 11 amino acids. The CDR3 coding sequence is TGTGCCAGCAGTACTACCCGCGAGCAGTTCTTC. Residues: CASSTTREQFF.

The genes are TRBV5-1 and TRBJ1-1, with a weak D call TRBD1 (5 bases). The CDR3 contains 16 residues. Deletions cut 4 bases from V and 0 bases from J, with 16 bases between. The germline CDR1 and CDR2 sequences are SGHRS and YFSETQ. The CDR3 here is CASSVQGLVVNTEAFF. CDR3 in DNA: TGCGCCAGCAGCGTCCAGGGATTGGTGGTGAACACTGAAGCTTTCTTT.

The J gene is TRBJ2-3, the V gene TRBV29-1; no reliable D call. Germline lookup yields CDR1 SQVTM and CDR2 ANQGSEA. CDR3 length: 17 residues. The ends were cut back, 6 bases at V and 2 bases at J, with 24 bases in the middle. The CDR3 DNA reads as TGCAGCGTCCTCGTGGTGTCCGGAGCCTATTTCACAGATACGCAGTATTTT. It specifies CSVLVVSGAYFTDTQYF.

Only one count was recorded for this clone. V gene TRBV4-3 combines with J gene TRBJ1-1, with 12 bases fitting TRBD1. Per germline, CDR1 LGHNA and CDR2 YSLEER. The junction had 6 bases not matched to a gene; V was cut back by 0 bases and J by 7 bases. The CDR3 is 16 amino acids. The CDR3 nucleotides read TGCGCCAGCAGCCAAGATTGGGGACAGGGGGCTGGTGAAGCTTTCTTT. Its protein product is CASSQDWGQGAGEAFF.

The chain recombines TRBV7-6 with TRBJ2-7, with D possibly matching TRBD2 (6 bases). Looked up from germline, CDR1 is SGHVS and CDR2 is FNYEAQ. V was cut by 3 bases and J by 2 bases, with 8 bases left in between. This CDR3 has 13 amino acids. CDR3 DNA sequence: TGTGCCAGCAGCTTGCGGGGCGCCTACGAGCAGTACTTC. This sequence encodes CASSLRGAYEQYF.